What follows is one TCR beta chain and its context. Measured with immunoSEQ multiplex PCR; TCRdb has only the in-frame clones, and not every one. The sample records about 37,000 clones, less than 95% being singletons. The sample originates from a study of T cells in localized non-small cell lung cancer. The receptor was derived from a female donor of 60 years or more with stage II lung adenocarcinoma. The sample in question was peripheral blood mononuclear cells, obtained before any cancer treatment.

The DNA for the CDR3 is TGTGCCAGCAGCTTGGGGGGTTCTATTAGCACAGATACGCAGTATTTT. Residues: CASSLGGSISTDTQYF. The genes are TRBV5-8 and TRBJ2-3; no reliable D call. With 0 bases removed from V and 0 bases from J, the gap between germline ends came to 11 bases. Germline loops: CDR1 SGHTS, CDR2 YDEGEE. The CDR3 totals 16 residues.